This T cell receptor (beta chain) is drawn from a study of blood T cell repertoires in COVID-19. For the study at large: Sites in the United States, Italy and Spain provided acute and convalescent COVID-19 samples. Sample material is recorded as cDNA or gDNA derived from T cells, B-cell-depleted T cells, or PBMCs.

Trimming stripped 7 bases from V and 0 bases from J, with 16 bases between. Germline-derived CDR1 and CDR2 are SNHLY and FYNNEI. This CDR3 is 16 amino acids long. How the authors handled the data: Reference gene primer amplification in the assay estimated nucleated cell counts. TCRdb's table, derived via immunoSEQ multiplex PCR, lists solely in-frame clones and lacks some. That table supplies the V and J calls and clone size; D and trimming were determined from the DNA. The sample lists over 130,000 clones, more than 75% occurring once. V usage is TRBV2 and J usage is TRBJ2-1; a possible D gene is TRBD2 (7 bases). The source material was peripheral blood. This sequence originates from a human donor in a cohort sampled during active COVID-19. CDR3 protein: CASTEGGGASYNEQFF. DNA for the CDR3: TGTGCCAGCACCGAAGGTGGGGGGGCCTCCTACAATGAGCAGTTCTTC.